The 13 T cell receptor beta chains in this list originate from one sample, sequenced in a study of neoadjuvant nivolumab and ipilimumab in lung cancer (dated by TCRdb to between 2020 and 2021). Library preparation employed the immunoSEQ multiplex PCR assay. This immuneACCESS table, as held by TCRdb, lists in-frame sequences with V and J called but not all clones. Of the missing ones, under half trace to an unresolved V gene in checked studies; the others have no known cause. The sample profile shows 20,000 to 25,000 clones; more than 70% of them were found once. The ten largest clones capture around 23% of the sample. The time point label for this specimen denotes: pretherapy, before neoadjuvant immune checkpoint inhibitors. Sequences were derived from peripheral blood, sampled before neoadjuvant nivolumab, alone or with ipilimumab. The receptors originated from an adult with non-small cell lung cancer.

V gene TRBV5-5 combines with J gene TRBJ2-5; D is perhaps TRBD2 (6 bases). V lost 7 bases to trimming and J lost 2 bases, with 12 bases between them. Germline loops: CDR1 SGHKS, CDR2 YYEKEE (reference sequence). This CDR3 spans 13 amino acids. The CDR3 region is CASRRDFQETQYF. CDR3 nucleotide sequence: TGTGCCAGCCGACGGGACTTTCAAGAGACCCAGTACTTC.

This clone was observed once. V usage is TRBV6-5 and J usage is TRBJ2-5; D is perhaps TRBD1 or TRBD2 (5 bases each). CDR1 is MNHEY, CDR2 SVGAGI, per germline. This CDR3 spans 13 amino acids. V shed 6 bases and J shed 2 bases, with 10 bases lying between them. DNA for the CDR3: TGTGCCAGCAGCTGGGACGTACAAGAGACCCAGTACTTC. Encoded protein: CASSWDVQETQYF.

The rearrangement uses TRBV5-1 and TRBJ1-4; 10 nucleotides agree with TRBD1. CDR3 length: 15 residues. J gave up 7 bases and V 0 bases, and 3 bases lay outside the gene matches. The germline V gene has CDR1 SGHRS and CDR2 YFSETQ. CDR3 nucleotides: TGCGCCAGCAGCTTGGGACAGGGGGCATTTGAAAAACTGTTTTTT. Residues: CASSLGQGAFEKLFF.

The gene calls are TRBV11-3 and TRBJ2-7; TRBD2 matches at 8 bases. The J segment lost 2 bases and the V segment lost 4 bases, leaving 4 bases of the junction unmatched. CDR1 and CDR2 (germline): SGHNT, YENEEA. The CDR3 sequence is 14 residues long. CDR3 nucleotides: TGTGCCAGCAGCTCCCAGGGACTAGCCTACGAGCAGTACTTC. Amino acids: CASSSQGLAYEQYF.

The gene calls are TRBV11-3 and TRBJ2-3; 9 bases agree with TRBD1. The CDR3 is 16 residues long. The V segment lost 2 bases and the J segment 2 bases; nucleotides outside the gene matches: 5. Germline assignment: CDR1 SGHNT and CDR2 YENEEA. The CDR3 DNA reads TGTGCCAGCAGCTTATCGACAGGGGGGTTCACAGATACGCAGTATTTT. Translated, it gives CASSLSTGGFTDTQYF.

CDR3 coding DNA: TGCGCCAGCAGCCGAACGTTAGCGGGGGGTTCCTACGAGCAGTACTTC. As protein: CASSRTLAGGSYEQYF. This chain uses TRBV4-1 with TRBJ2-7; 10 positions match TRBD2. The V segment lost 4 bases and the J segment 1 base; nucleotides outside the gene matches: 7. The CDR3 length is 16 residues. From germline, CDR1 is MGHRA and CDR2 YSYEKL.

The chain uses TRBV15 and TRBJ2-5; D is ambiguous. V lost 5 bases and J 3 bases, leaving 19 bases between the germline ends. This CDR3 spans 16 amino acids. Germline loops: CDR1 LNHNV, CDR2 YYDKDF (reference sequence). DNA of the CDR3: TGTGCCACCAGCCCCCCCGTTGGGAACATCAAAGAGACCCAGTACTTC. Translation gives CATSPPVGNIKETQYF.

This clone was counted once. V is TRBV10-3 and J is TRBJ2-2; tentative D call: TRBD2 (5 bases). There are 11 residues in the CDR3. CDR1 ENHRY and CDR2 SYGVKD come from the germline V gene. The CDR3 loop is CASGGTGELFF. The CDR3 coding sequence is TGTGCGAGCGGAGGCACCGGGGAGCTGTTTTTT.

This clone was seen once. Other DNA sequences in the sample encode the same CDR3. The V and J genes are TRBV11-3 and TRBJ1-5; the match to TRBD1 covers 7 bases. After removal of 5 bases from V and 4 bases from J, the junction contained 2 bases not matched to a gene. The CDR3 spans 13 residues. The germline V gene has CDR1 SGHNT and CDR2 YENEEA. DNA for the CDR3: TGTGCCAGCAGCCGGGACAGTAATCAGCCCCAGCATTTT. Amino acids: CASSRDSNQPQHF.

V and J are TRBV5-5 and TRBJ2-1; no clear D. Germline-derived CDR1 and CDR2 are SGHKS and YYEKEE (reference sequence). The V and J ends lost 2 bases and 5 bases respectively, with 11 bases between them. The CDR3 length is 14 residues. In nucleotides, the CDR3 is TGTGCCAGCAGCTTCTGGGCAGCCGACAATGAGCAGTTCTTC. It translates to CASSFWAADNEQFF.

The rearrangement joins TRBV6-5 to TRBJ1-2; unclear D gene. V was clipped by 5 bases and J by 8 bases, with 15 bases between them. CDR1 is MNHEY, CDR2 SVGAGI, per germline. This CDR3 region has 13 residues. As DNA, the CDR3 is TGTGCCAGCAGTCCGGGAGATCTGGGCGGCTACACCTTC. Amino acid sequence: CASSPGDLGGYTF.

This chain uses TRBV5-1 with TRBJ1-2, with 11 bases aligning to TRBD1. After removal of 2 bases from V and 8 bases from J, the junction contained 5 bases not matched to a gene. This CDR3 spans 14 amino acids. Germline CDR1 is SGHRS and CDR2 is YFSETQ. The DNA for the CDR3 is TGCGCCAGCAGCTTCGCGGACAGGGGGCGAGGCTACACCTTC. Translation gives CASSFADRGRGYTF.

The V call is TRBV5-1, the J call TRBJ2-5, with TRBD2 as a possible D gene (6 bases). This CDR3 spans 14 amino acids. In germline, CDR1 is SGHRS, CDR2 YFSETQ. V lost 3 bases to trimming and J lost 6 bases, with 15 bases between them. In nucleotides, the CDR3 is TGCGCCAGCAGCTCGCAGACTAGTACCCAGACCCAGTACTTC. This translates into CASSSQTSTQTQYF.